The clone carrying this TCR beta chain occurred once. Sequenced by immunoSEQ multiplex PCR; TCRdb stores in-frame clones only, minus some. The sample shows under 150,000 clones, 75% to 90% of them seen only once. This entry comes from a study of blood T cell repertoires in COVID-19. The CDR3 spans 17 residues. Trimming pared 2 bases from V and 7 bases from J, leaving 22 bases between. The germline V gene has CDR1 MNHEY and CDR2 SVGEGT. The sequence derives from a woman in her sixties or seventies with active COVID-19. The sequenced material came from peripheral blood. This rearrangement joins TRBV6-2 or TRBV6-3 to TRBJ2-3; weak D call: TRBD1 (6 bases). CDR3 in amino acids: CASSYDFRHRELNTQYF. CDR3 nucleotides: TGTGCCAGCAGTTACGACTTTCGGCACAGGGAGCTGAATACGCAGTATTTT.